The rows below give T cell receptor beta chains drawn from one sample of a study of blood T cell repertoires in COVID-19. Sequencing was performed with immunoSEQ multiplex PCR; in TCRdb, only in-frame clones are kept and a portion is missing. The sample comprises about 270,000 clones, around 88% of which are singletons, and 5% to 7% rests with the top ten. Material: peripheral blood. These receptor sequences come from a woman of 80 years or more with COVID-19, enrolled during active disease. CDR3s include the opening cysteine and the closing phenylalanine or tryptophan. The order of the fields is D gene, V gene, J gene, clone size, CDR3 DNA, CDR3 protein. D genes are given only for firm matches. Rows give clone size only sometimes, using once, few, many, or a class for an expanded clone.

d_call: NA
v_call: TRBV4-1
j_call: TRBJ1-1
clone_size: NA
cdr3_nt: TGCGCCAGCAGCCAACCGACAGTGGGAACTGAAGCTTTCTTT
cdr3_aa: CASSQPTVGTEAFF

d_call: NA
v_call: TRBV5-4
j_call: TRBJ1-1
clone_size: few
cdr3_nt: TGTGCCAGCAGCTTGGATACGGGGGGCAGAATTCTCACTGAAGCTTTCTTT
cdr3_aa: CASSLDTGGRILTEAFF

d_call: TRBD2
v_call: TRBV19
j_call: TRBJ2-1
clone_size: NA
cdr3_nt: TGTGCCAGTAGTATAGGTTGGGCTAGCGGGGGCCTACGAAATGAGCAGTTCTTC
cdr3_aa: CASSIGWASGGLRNEQFF

d_call: NA
v_call: TRBV11-1
j_call: TRBJ1-1
clone_size: NA
cdr3_nt: TGTGCCAGCAGCCGAGGTGGGGGGGCCGACACTGAAGCTTTCTTT
cdr3_aa: CASSRGGGADTEAFF

d_call: NA
v_call: TRBV18
j_call: TRBJ1-1
clone_size: NA
cdr3_nt: TGTGCCAGCTCACCACCGGGTTCGGGGAGGGACACGGGAGCTTTCTTT
cdr3_aa: CASSPPGSGRDTGAFF

d_call: NA
v_call: TRBV5-1
j_call: TRBJ2-3
clone_size: NA
cdr3_nt: TGCGCCAGCAGCTTGCAACCAGGGGGGCCAGATACGCAGTATTTT
cdr3_aa: CASSLQPGGPDTQYF

d_call: NA
v_call: TRBV7-3
j_call: TRBJ1-1
clone_size: NA
cdr3_nt: TGTGCCAGCAGCTTAGGCGGGGTCGGGAACACTGAAGCTTTCTTT
cdr3_aa: CASSLGGVGNTEAFF

d_call: NA
v_call: TRBV2
j_call: TRBJ2-3
clone_size: NA
cdr3_nt: TGTGCCAGCAGTCCTACAGGGCCAGCGGGCACAGATACGCAGTATTTT
cdr3_aa: CASSPTGPAGTDTQYF

d_call: TRBD1
v_call: TRBV10-3
j_call: TRBJ1-3
clone_size: NA
cdr3_nt: TGTGCCATCAGTGACCCGGACAGGGCTGGAAACACCATATATTTT
cdr3_aa: CAISDPDRAGNTIYF

d_call: NA
v_call: TRBV2
j_call: TRBJ2-2
clone_size: NA
cdr3_nt: TGTGCCAGCAAAACTTTGACAGTGAACACCGGGGAGCTGTTTTTT
cdr3_aa: CASKTLTVNTGELFF

d_call: TRBD2
v_call: TRBV27
j_call: TRBJ2-1
clone_size: few
cdr3_nt: TGTGCCAGCAGTCTAAGGACTAGCGCGAGGTACAATGAGCAGTTCTTC
cdr3_aa: CASSLRTSARYNEQFF

d_call: NA
v_call: TRBV15
j_call: TRBJ2-1
clone_size: NA
cdr3_nt: TGTGCCACCAGCAGAGGGGGCCGGGGGAGTTCCTACAATGAGCAGTTCTTC
cdr3_aa: CATSRGGRGSSYNEQFF

d_call: TRBD1
v_call: TRBV5-1
j_call: TRBJ2-7
clone_size: NA
cdr3_nt: TGCGCCAGCAGCTCAGGACAGGTATCCTACGAGCAGTACTTC
cdr3_aa: CASSSGQVSYEQYF

d_call: TRBD1
v_call: TRBV5-1
j_call: TRBJ2-1
clone_size: NA
cdr3_nt: TGCGCCAGCAGCCGTCGGACAGGTGTATTTGGGGATGAGCAGTTCTTC
cdr3_aa: CASSRRTGVFGDEQFF

d_call: TRBD2
v_call: TRBV18
j_call: TRBJ2-2
clone_size: NA
cdr3_nt: TGTGCCAGCTCACCACCCGGACTAGCGGGGGCTTACACCGGGGAGCTGTTTTTT
cdr3_aa: CASSPPGLAGAYTGELFF

d_call: NA
v_call: TRBV18
j_call: TRBJ2-3
clone_size: NA
cdr3_nt: TGTGCCAGCTCCCCTCCGGGGGGCACAGATACGCAGTATTTT
cdr3_aa: CASSPPGGTDTQYF

d_call: NA
v_call: TRBV3-1/TRBV3-2
j_call: TRBJ2-1
clone_size: NA
cdr3_nt: TGTGCCAGCAGCCAAGATGGGACTTTCAATGAGCAGTTCTTC
cdr3_aa: CASSQDGTFNEQFF

d_call: TRBD1
v_call: TRBV4-1
j_call: TRBJ2-5
clone_size: NA
cdr3_nt: TGCGCCAGCAGCCAAGTGGACAGGCAAGAGACCCAGTACTTC
cdr3_aa: CASSQVDRQETQYF

d_call: NA
v_call: TRBV24-1
j_call: TRBJ1-5
clone_size: NA
cdr3_nt: TGTGCCACCAGTGCACTGACATCAACGCCCCAGCATTTT
cdr3_aa: CATSALTSTPQHF

d_call: NA
v_call: TRBV15
j_call: TRBJ2-1
clone_size: NA
cdr3_nt: TGTGCCACCAGCAGAGATGGCCTCTCCTACAATGAGCAGTTCTTC
cdr3_aa: CATSRDGLSYNEQFF

d_call: TRBD1
v_call: TRBV7-3
j_call: TRBJ1-2
clone_size: once
cdr3_nt: TGTGCCAGCAGCCCGGGGACAGGGGGGAACTATGGCTACACCTTC
cdr3_aa: CASSPGTGGNYGYTF

d_call: TRBD2
v_call: TRBV5-1
j_call: TRBJ2-2
clone_size: NA
cdr3_nt: TGCGCCAGCAAACCCTCGGGGACTAGGAACACCGGGGAGCTGTTTTTT
cdr3_aa: CASKPSGTRNTGELFF

d_call: TRBD2
v_call: TRBV18
j_call: TRBJ2-7
clone_size: NA
cdr3_nt: TGTGCCAGCTCACCACTAGCGGGGGCGGACGAGCAGTACTTC
cdr3_aa: CASSPLAGADEQYF

d_call: TRBD1
v_call: TRBV25-1
j_call: TRBJ1-1
clone_size: NA
cdr3_nt: TGTGCCAGCAGTCGGGACAGCTCCACTGAAGCTTTCTTT
cdr3_aa: CASSRDSSTEAFF

d_call: NA
v_call: TRBV7-2
j_call: TRBJ2-1
clone_size: NA
cdr3_nt: TGTGCCAGCAGCGAAGGGACTGTGTCCTACAATGAGCAGTTCTTC
cdr3_aa: CASSEGTVSYNEQFF

d_call: NA
v_call: TRBV29-1
j_call: TRBJ1-1
clone_size: NA
cdr3_nt: TGCAGCGTTGAATTCCCGGGCACTGAAGCTTTCTTT
cdr3_aa: CSVEFPGTEAFF

d_call: NA
v_call: TRBV5-4
j_call: TRBJ2-1
clone_size: NA
cdr3_nt: TGTGCCAGCAGCGGCACCCCTGGGTTAGCGGTCAATGAGCAGTTCTTC
cdr3_aa: CASSGTPGLAVNEQFF

d_call: NA
v_call: TRBV19
j_call: TRBJ1-5
clone_size: NA
cdr3_nt: TGTGCCAGTAGTCGGGTCTTCGGCTTTAATCAGCCCCAGCATTTT
cdr3_aa: CASSRVFGFNQPQHF

d_call: NA
v_call: TRBV7-3
j_call: TRBJ2-5
clone_size: NA
cdr3_nt: TGTGCCAGCAGCTTATCCGGGACTTTGAAGGAGACCCAGTACTTC
cdr3_aa: CASSLSGTLKETQYF

d_call: NA
v_call: TRBV30
j_call: TRBJ1-1
clone_size: NA
cdr3_nt: TGTGCCTGGAGTGTACGGGCCACAGGGTTCCGCACTGAAGCTTTCTTT
cdr3_aa: CAWSVRATGFRTEAFF

d_call: NA
v_call: TRBV6-4
j_call: TRBJ2-7
clone_size: NA
cdr3_nt: TGTGCCACGCTCAGGGTGGCCGAGCAGTACTTC
cdr3_aa: CATLRVAEQYF

d_call: TRBD1
v_call: TRBV28
j_call: TRBJ1-2
clone_size: NA
cdr3_nt: TGTGCCAGCAGTTCGCCGGGACAGGGGAACTATGGCTACACCTTC
cdr3_aa: CASSSPGQGNYGYTF

d_call: NA
v_call: TRBV19
j_call: TRBJ1-1
clone_size: NA
cdr3_nt: TGTGCCAGTAGTCCCCGTATCACTGAAGCTTTCTTT
cdr3_aa: CASSPRITEAFF

d_call: TRBD1
v_call: TRBV5-1
j_call: TRBJ1-3
clone_size: NA
cdr3_nt: TGCGCCAGCAGCTTGGGACAGGGGGCGATAGGAAACACCATATATTTT
cdr3_aa: CASSLGQGAIGNTIYF

d_call: NA
v_call: TRBV19
j_call: TRBJ1-1
clone_size: NA
cdr3_nt: TGTGCCAGTAGTTCAGGGGCGCCCACTGAAGCTTTCTTT
cdr3_aa: CASSSGAPTEAFF

d_call: TRBD1
v_call: TRBV5-1
j_call: TRBJ1-2
clone_size: few
cdr3_nt: TGCGCCAGCAGTCTCTCCCTTCAACAGGGGGCAGGCTATGGCTACACCTTC
cdr3_aa: CASSLSLQQGAGYGYTF

d_call: TRBD1
v_call: TRBV5-1
j_call: TRBJ1-2
clone_size: few
cdr3_nt: TGCGCCAGCAGCTGGGGACAGGGGCCTAACTATGGCTACACCTTC
cdr3_aa: CASSWGQGPNYGYTF

d_call: NA
v_call: TRBV4-2
j_call: TRBJ2-1
clone_size: NA
cdr3_nt: TGTGCCAGCAGCCAAGAGGCGGGGAGCCTCTGGAATGAGCAGTTCTTC
cdr3_aa: CASSQEAGSLWNEQFF

d_call: TRBD2
v_call: TRBV28
j_call: TRBJ2-6
clone_size: NA
cdr3_nt: TGTGCCAGCAGTTCCCGGGGGGCTGGGGCCAACGTCCTGACTTTC
cdr3_aa: CASSSRGAGANVLTF

d_call: NA
v_call: TRBV2
j_call: TRBJ1-5
clone_size: NA
cdr3_nt: TGTGCCAGCAGTGAACGAGGGCGGGAAAGAGCAGATCAGCCCCAGCATTTT
cdr3_aa: CASSERGRERADQPQHF

d_call: TRBD2
v_call: TRBV7-2
j_call: TRBJ2-3
clone_size: once
cdr3_nt: TGTGCCAGCAGCTTAGATGGGACTAGCTCAGATACGCAGTATTTT
cdr3_aa: CASSLDGTSSDTQYF

d_call: TRBD1
v_call: TRBV3-1/TRBV3-2
j_call: TRBJ1-2
clone_size: NA
cdr3_nt: TGTGCCAGCAGCCTCGGGACAGTGTCCTATGGCTACACCTTC
cdr3_aa: CASSLGTVSYGYTF

d_call: TRBD1
v_call: TRBV28
j_call: TRBJ1-2
clone_size: NA
cdr3_nt: TGTGCCAGCAGTCTCACTCACCCGGGACAGGGATATGGCTACACCTTC
cdr3_aa: CASSLTHPGQGYGYTF

d_call: TRBD2
v_call: TRBV5-1
j_call: TRBJ2-1
clone_size: NA
cdr3_nt: TGCGCCAGCAGCTTCCGGGGGGGCTACGATGAGCAGTTCTTC
cdr3_aa: CASSFRGGYDEQFF

d_call: NA
v_call: TRBV30
j_call: TRBJ1-1
clone_size: NA
cdr3_nt: TGTGCCTCTAGAGGACAAGCGAGGACTGAAGCTTTCTTT
cdr3_aa: CASRGQARTEAFF

d_call: TRBD1
v_call: TRBV12-3/TRBV12-4
j_call: TRBJ1-2
clone_size: few
cdr3_nt: TGTGCCAGCAGCCGGAATGACAGGGCGGAGTTC
cdr3_aa: CASSRNDRAEF

d_call: TRBD1
v_call: TRBV6-6
j_call: TRBJ2-3
clone_size: NA
cdr3_nt: TGTGCCAGCAACTCCGGGACAGGGGGCACAGATACGCAGTATTTT
cdr3_aa: CASNSGTGGTDTQYF

d_call: NA
v_call: TRBV10-3
j_call: TRBJ1-2
clone_size: NA
cdr3_nt: TGTGCCATCAGTACATCGGACAGTAACTATGGCTACACCTTC
cdr3_aa: CAISTSDSNYGYTF

d_call: TRBD1
v_call: TRBV2
j_call: TRBJ1-1
clone_size: NA
cdr3_nt: TGTGCCAGCAGTCGACAGGGCACTGAAGCTTTCTTT
cdr3_aa: CASSRQGTEAFF